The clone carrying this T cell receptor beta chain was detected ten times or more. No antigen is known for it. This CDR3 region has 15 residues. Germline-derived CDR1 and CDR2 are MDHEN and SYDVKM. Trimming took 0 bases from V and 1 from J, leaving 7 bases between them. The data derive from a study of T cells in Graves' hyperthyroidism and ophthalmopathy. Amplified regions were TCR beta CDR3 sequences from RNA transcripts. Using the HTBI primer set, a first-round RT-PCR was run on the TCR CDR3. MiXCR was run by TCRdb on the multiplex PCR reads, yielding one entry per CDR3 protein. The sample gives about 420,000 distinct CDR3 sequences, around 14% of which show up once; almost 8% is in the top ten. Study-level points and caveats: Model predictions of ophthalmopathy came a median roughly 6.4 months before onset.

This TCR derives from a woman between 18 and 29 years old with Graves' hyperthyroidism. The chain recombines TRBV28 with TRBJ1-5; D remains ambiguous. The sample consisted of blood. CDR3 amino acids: CASSLWGKSNQPQHF. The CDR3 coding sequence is TGTGCCAGCAGTTTATGGGGAAAAAGCAATCAGCCCCAGCATTTT.